The present T cell receptor beta chain was sequenced within a study of response to subunit inactivated influenza vaccine. Whole-study results and caveats: Few additional T cells are recruited per seasonal influenza vaccination, authors suggested.

V shed 7 bases and J shed 1 base, with 10 bases lying between them. This CDR3 spans 13 amino acids. TCRdb analysed the RT-PCR reads with MiXCR anew, one entry per CDR3 protein. The sample has around 480,000 distinct CDR3 sequences, about 17% seen once. This clonotype was observed a handful of times. The antigen is undetermined. The TCR sequence derives from a man between 50 and 70 years old who received an inactivated influenza vaccine. Sequencing used CD4+ T cells sorted from PBMCs, obtained around 25 months after vaccination. This sequence joins TRBV12-3 or TRBV12-4 and TRBJ1-2; weak D call: TRBD1 (5 bases). The CDR3 DNA reads TGTGCCAGCACCCCGACAGTTAACTATGGCTACACCTTC. Protein product: CASTPTVNYGYTF.